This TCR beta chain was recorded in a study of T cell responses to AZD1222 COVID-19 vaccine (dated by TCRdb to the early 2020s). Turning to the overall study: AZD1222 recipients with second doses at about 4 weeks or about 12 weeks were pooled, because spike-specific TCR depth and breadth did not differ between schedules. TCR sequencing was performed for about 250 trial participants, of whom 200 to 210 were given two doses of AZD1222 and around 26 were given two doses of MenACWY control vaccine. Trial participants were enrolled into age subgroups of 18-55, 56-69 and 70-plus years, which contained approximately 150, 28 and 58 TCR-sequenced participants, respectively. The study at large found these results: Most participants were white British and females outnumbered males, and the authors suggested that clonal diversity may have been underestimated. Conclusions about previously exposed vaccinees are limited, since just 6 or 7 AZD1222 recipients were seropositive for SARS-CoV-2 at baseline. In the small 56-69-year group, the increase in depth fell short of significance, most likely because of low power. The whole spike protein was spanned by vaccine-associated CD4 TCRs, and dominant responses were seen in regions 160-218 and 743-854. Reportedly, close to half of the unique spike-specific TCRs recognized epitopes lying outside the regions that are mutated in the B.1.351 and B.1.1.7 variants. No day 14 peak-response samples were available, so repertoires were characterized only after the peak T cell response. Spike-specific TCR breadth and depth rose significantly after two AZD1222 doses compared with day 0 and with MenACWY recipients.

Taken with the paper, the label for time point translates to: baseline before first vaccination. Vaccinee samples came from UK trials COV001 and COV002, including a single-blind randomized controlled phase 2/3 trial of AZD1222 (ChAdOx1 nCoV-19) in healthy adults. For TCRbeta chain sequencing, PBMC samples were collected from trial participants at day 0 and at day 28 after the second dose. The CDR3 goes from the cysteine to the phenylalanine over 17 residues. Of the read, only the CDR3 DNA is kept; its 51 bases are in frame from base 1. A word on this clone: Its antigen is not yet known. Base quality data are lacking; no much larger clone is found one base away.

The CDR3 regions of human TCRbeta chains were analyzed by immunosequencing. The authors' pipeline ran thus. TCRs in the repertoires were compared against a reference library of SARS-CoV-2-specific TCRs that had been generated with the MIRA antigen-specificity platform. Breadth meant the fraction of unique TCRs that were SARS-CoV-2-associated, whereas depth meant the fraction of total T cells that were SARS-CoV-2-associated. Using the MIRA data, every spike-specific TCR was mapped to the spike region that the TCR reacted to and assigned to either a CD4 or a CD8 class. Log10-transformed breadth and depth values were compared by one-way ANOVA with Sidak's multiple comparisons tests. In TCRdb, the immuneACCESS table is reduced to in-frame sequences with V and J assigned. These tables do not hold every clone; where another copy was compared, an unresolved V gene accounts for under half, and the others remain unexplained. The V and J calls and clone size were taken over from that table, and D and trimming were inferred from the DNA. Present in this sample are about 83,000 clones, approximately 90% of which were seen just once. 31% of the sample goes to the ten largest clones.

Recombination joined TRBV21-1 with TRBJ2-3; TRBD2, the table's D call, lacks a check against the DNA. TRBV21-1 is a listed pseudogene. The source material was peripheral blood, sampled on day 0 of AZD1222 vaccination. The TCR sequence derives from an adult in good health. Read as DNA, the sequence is TGTGCCAGCAGCAAAGGGGCGACTAGCGAAAGCACAGATACGCAGTATTTT. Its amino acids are CASSKGATSESTDTQYF.